This T cell receptor beta chain came from a study of shared clonotypes between healthy human individuals. The CDR3 has 15 residues. The germline V gene has CDR1 LNHDA and CDR2 SQIVND (reference sequence). The V and J ends lost 7 bases and 0 bases respectively, with 13 bases between them. Data came from immunoSEQ multiplex PCR; TCRdb stores just in-frame clones and leaves some out. This sample has a few million clones, with over 85% found just once. The sequence was collected from a man aged 18 to 29 in good health. The chain uses TRBV19 and TRBJ1-5, with TRBD1 as a possible D gene (5 bases). Sequenced material: naive CD4+ T cells sorted from blood. This sample's subset: CD45RA+ positively selected. The CDR3: CASILDINSNQPQHF. In DNA, the CDR3 is TGTGCCAGTATCCTGGACATCAATAGCAATCAGCCCCAGCATTTT.